What follows describes a single TCR beta chain. These data belong to a study of blood T cell repertoires in COVID-19. Profiled with immunoSEQ multiplex PCR; TCRdb holds only in-frame clones, not every one. The table lists around 100,000 clones, 80% to 90% of them singletons. Germline V lookup: CDR1 MGHRA, CDR2 YSYEKL. Trimming removed 6 bases from V and 2 bases from J, with 13 bases in between. The CDR3 covers 14 residues. This sequence was found in a human donor in a cohort sampled during active COVID-19. The V call is TRBV4-1, the J call TRBJ1-1; possibly TRBD1 for D (5 bases). Material: peripheral blood. The CDR3 here is CASRGGRSNTEAFF. The DNA of the CDR3 is TGCGCCAGCAGGGGGGGACGGTCAAACACTGAAGCTTTCTTT.